This entry describes one T cell receptor beta chain. The data stem from a study of blood T cell repertoires in COVID-19. Original processing notes: Amplification from reference gene primers served as the basis for estimated nucleated cell counts. The assay was immunoSEQ multiplex PCR, and TCRdb's table has in-frame clones only and misses some. For V, J and clone size, that table is used; D and trimming come from the DNA. The data contain approximately 62,000 clones, around 89% of them singletons. This CDR3 has 17 residues. The V gene end was trimmed by 0 bases and the J gene end by 2 bases; junction bases not matched to a gene: 4. Per germline, CDR1 SGHAT and CDR2 FQNNGV.

The sequencing input was peripheral blood. The chain carries TRBV11-2 and TRBJ2-3; 11 bases agree with TRBD2. This sequence was found in a human donor with active COVID-19. The donor label of this sample is uncertain. The CDR3 is CASSLDGLAGPTDTQYF. Written as DNA, the CDR3 is TGTGCCAGCAGCTTAGATGGACTAGCGGGCCCCACAGATACGCAGTATTTT.